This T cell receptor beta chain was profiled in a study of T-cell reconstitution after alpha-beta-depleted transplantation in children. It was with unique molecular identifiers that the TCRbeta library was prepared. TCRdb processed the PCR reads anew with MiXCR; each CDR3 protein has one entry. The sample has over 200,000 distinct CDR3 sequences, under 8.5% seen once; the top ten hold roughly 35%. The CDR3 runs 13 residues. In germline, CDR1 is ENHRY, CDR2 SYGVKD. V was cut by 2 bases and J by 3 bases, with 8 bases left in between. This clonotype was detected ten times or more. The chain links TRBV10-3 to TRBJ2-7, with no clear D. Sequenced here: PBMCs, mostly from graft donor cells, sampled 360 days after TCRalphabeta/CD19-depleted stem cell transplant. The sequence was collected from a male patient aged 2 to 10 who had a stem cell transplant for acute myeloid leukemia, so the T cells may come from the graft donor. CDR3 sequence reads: CAISEQYSYEQYV. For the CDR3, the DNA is TGTGCCATCAGTGAGCAATACAGCTACGAGCAGTACGTC.